Sequencing of this TCR beta chain was carried out in a study of T cell responses to AZD1222 COVID-19 vaccine. Study-level results: Researchers took repertoire samples only after the peak T cell response had come. Among vaccine-associated CD4 TCRs, coverage spanned spike, with dominance at 160-218 and 743-854. Clonal diversity may have been underestimated in mostly white British donors.

The CDR3 loop spans 14 amino acids. The germline gives CDR1 MDHEN, CDR2 SYDVKM. The J segment lost 3 bases and the V segment lost 10 bases, leaving 12 bases of the junction unmatched. The method was immunoSEQ multiplex PCR; TCRdb's version includes in-frame clones alone and lacks a portion of them. The sample has around 99,000 clones, about nine tenths seen once; the top ten hold about 5.2%. The sample holds one count of this clone. Antigen: not known. J is TRBJ2-7 and V is TRBV28; 7 bases line up with TRBD1. The sequencing used peripheral blood, collected on day 0 of AZD1222 vaccination. This TCR was sampled from an adult in good health. CDR3 DNA sequence: TGTGCCACCTACCCTCAGGGGGACCTCTACGAGCAGTACTTC. As protein: CATYPQGDLYEQYF.